Listed here are 26 T cell receptor beta chains from one sample, sequenced in a study of blood T cell repertoires in COVID-19. TCRdb's copy holds only in-frame clones and misses some; the assay was immunoSEQ multiplex PCR. The sample consists of more than 200,000 clones, 85% to 90% of them appearing once. Sequences were obtained from PBMCs or T cells enriched from blood (not recorded which). The source of these receptors is a woman between 45 and 65 years old who had recovered from COVID-19.

This clone showed up just once. This chain uses TRBV29-1 with TRBJ2-7, with TRBD1 matching 7 bases. V gave up 3 bases and J gave up 6 bases; unmatched junction bases: 8. There are 13 residues in the CDR3. Germline V gene lookup returns CDR1 SQVTM and CDR2 ANQGSEA. As DNA, the CDR3 is TGCAGCGTTGATCAAAACAGGGGCGGCGAGCAGTACTTC. Residues: CSVDQNRGGEQYF.

V usage is TRBV3-1 (or the pseudogene TRBV3-2) and J usage is TRBJ2-1, with 7 bases that match TRBD2. Germline CDR1 reads LGHDT; CDR2 reads YNNKEL (reference sequence). This CDR3 contains 15 residues. With 4 bases clipped from V and 5 bases from J, the junction kept 8 bases outside the gene matches. The CDR3 DNA is TGTGCCAGCAGCCTAAGCGGGAACTTTAACAATGAGCAGTTCTTC. Protein sequence: CASSLSGNFNNEQFF.

The chain has TRBV6-2 or TRBV6-3 and TRBJ2-4, with 7 bases aligning to TRBD1. With V trimmed by 2 bases and J by 1 base, 2 bases remained unmatched. Germline assignment: CDR1 MNHEY and CDR2 SVGEGT. The CDR3 is 15 amino acids. The CDR3 loop is CASSYPGQAKNIQYF. CDR3 coding DNA: TGTGCCAGCAGTTACCCGGGACAGGCCAAAAACATTCAGTACTTC.

This clone has a handful of counts. The chain joins TRBV4-1 to TRBJ2-7; TRBD2 aligns across 7 bases. V shed 4 bases and J 4 bases; nucleotides not matched to a gene: 10. This CDR3 is 15 amino acids long. CDR1 MGHRA and CDR2 YSYEKL come from the germline V gene. The CDR3 coding sequence is TGCGCCAGCAGCCCTGGACTAGTGGCCACTTACGAGCAGTACTTC. It specifies CASSPGLVATYEQYF.

The J gene is TRBJ2-1, the V gene TRBV20-1; TRBD2 matches 7 bases. With 3 bases clipped from V and 9 bases from J, the junction kept 5 bases outside the gene matches. The CDR3 spans 12 residues. The germline V gene encodes CDR1 DFQATT and CDR2 SNEGSKA (reference sequence). This chain's CDR3 is CSASLAGAEQFF. The CDR3, as DNA: TGCAGTGCTAGTTTGGCGGGAGCTGAGCAGTTCTTC.

The chain combines TRBV6-2 or TRBV6-3 with TRBJ1-1; 8 bases align to TRBD1. V dropped 5 bases and J dropped 11; count of bases not matched to a gene: 4. The CDR3 length is 11 residues. Germline V gene lookup returns CDR1 MNHEY and CDR2 SVGEGT. The CDR3 coding sequence is TGTGCCAGCAGTCAGGACAGGGTTGCTTTCTTT. This codes for CASSQDRVAFF.

The gene calls are TRBV27 and TRBJ2-7, with a possible D match to TRBD1 (6 bases). Trimming pared 2 bases from V and 5 bases from J, leaving 10 bases between. The CDR3 spans 13 residues. CDR1 is MNHEY, CDR2 SMNVEV, per germline (reference sequence). The CDR3 here is CASSLPQGNEQYF. In nucleotides, the CDR3 is TGTGCCAGCAGTTTACCACAGGGTAACGAGCAGTACTTC.

The chain links TRBV5-1 to TRBJ2-2; 11 bases align to TRBD2. This CDR3 comprises 16 residues. Germline V lookup: CDR1 SGHRS, CDR2 YFSETQ. The DNA of the CDR3 is TGCGCAACGTCCTTAGCGGGAGGGCCGGGCACCGGGGAGCTGTTTTTT. Its translation: CATSLAGGPGTGELFF.

The chain joins TRBV10-2 to TRBJ2-7; 11 nucleotides match TRBD2. Germline CDR1 WSHSY, CDR2 SAAADI. This CDR3 is built from 16 residues. Trimming at V came to 10 bases and at J to 0 bases, leaving 11 bases not matched to a gene. In nucleotides, the CDR3 is TGCGCCACCACTACAACTAGCGGGAGTATCTCCTACGAGCAGTACTTC. As protein: CATTTTSGSISYEQYF.

The V and J genes are TRBV24-1 and TRBJ1-1; weak D call: TRBD1 (6 bases). The CDR3 contains 13 residues. The ends were cut back, 1 base at V and 8 bases at J, with 10 bases in the middle. Germline V lookup: CDR1 KGHDR, CDR2 SFDVKD. CDR3 in amino acids: CATSDFRTAEAFF. CDR3 nucleotide sequence: TGTGCCACCAGTGATTTCAGGACAGCGGAAGCTTTCTTT.

The chain uses TRBV27 and TRBJ2-2; D remains unclear. The CDR3 loop spans 18 amino acids. Germline V lookup: CDR1 MNHEY, CDR2 SMNVEV (reference sequence). V was cut by 0 bases and J by 0 bases, with 14 bases left in between. CDR3 region: CASSLSIGASANTGELFF. CDR3 in DNA: TGTGCCAGCAGTTTATCTATCGGAGCCAGCGCGAACACCGGGGAGCTGTTTTTT.

This chain joins TRBV9 and TRBJ2-3; the D is unclear. The germline V and J ends were trimmed by 0 bases and 1 base, with 6 bases remaining between them. Looked up from germline, CDR1 is SGDLS and CDR2 is YYNGEE. CDR3 size: 14 residues. CDR3 sequence reads: CASSVGTGTDTQYF. The CDR3 coding sequence is TGTGCCAGCAGCGTAGGAACTGGCACAGATACGCAGTATTTT.

V and J are TRBV7-9 and TRBJ2-7; no firm D call. The V end lost 5 bases, the J end lost 4 bases, and 9 bases lay between the germline ends. The CDR3 runs 12 residues. Germline V gene data show CDR1 as SEHNR and CDR2 as FQNEAQ (reference sequence). CDR3 sequence: CASSQLAYEQYF. CDR3 bases: TGTGCCAGCAGCCAGTTAGCTTACGAGCAGTACTTC.

CDR3 DNA: TGTGCCAGCAGCTTGGCAGAGGGGGCCGACTATGGCTACACCTTC. The encoded protein is CASSLAEGADYGYTF. This rearrangement joins TRBV5-4 to TRBJ1-2; 7 bases are a match to TRBD1. The ends lost 0 bases at V and 3 bases at J; junction bases unmatched: 5. This CDR3 comprises 15 residues. The V gene's germline CDR1 is SGHNT and CDR2 YYREEE (reference sequence).

This clone was seen only a few times. The gene calls are TRBV6-5 and TRBJ1-1, with a weak D call TRBD1 (5 bases). V was cut by 11 bases and J by 4 bases, with 17 bases left in between. CDR1 is MNHEY, CDR2 SVGAGI, per germline. The CDR3 has 13 amino acids. This CDR3 is CASAMGGATEAFF. Here the CDR3 DNA reads TGTGCCTCCGCCATGGGGGGTGCCACTGAAGCTTTCTTT.

The chain is built from TRBV30 and TRBJ2-7, with D tentatively TRBD2 (6 bases). Germline CDR1 GTSNPN, CDR2 SVGIG (reference sequence). There are 14 residues in the CDR3. Trimming pared 5 bases from V and 2 bases from J, leaving 16 bases between. CDR3 in DNA: TGTGCCTGGGGGGGTGGGGGAGGCACCTACGAGCAGTACTTC. Its translation: CAWGGGGGTYEQYF.

A few counts support this clone. The chain uses TRBV28 and TRBJ1-5; D remains unclear. The V end lost 3 bases, the J end lost 4 bases, and 16 bases lay between the germline ends. The length of the CDR3 is 16 residues. From germline, CDR1 is MDHEN and CDR2 SYDVKM. The CDR3 sequence is CASSFERRRKNQPQHF. In DNA form, the CDR3 reads TGTGCCAGCAGTTTTGAACGGCGGAGAAAGAATCAGCCCCAGCATTTT.

This clone was seen a few times. V usage is TRBV12-3 or TRBV12-4 and J usage is TRBJ2-7; no firm D call. Trimming pared 3 bases from V and 2 bases from J, leaving 8 bases between. This CDR3 contains 13 residues. The CDR3 DNA is TGTGCCAGCAGTTTCCACGAGACCTACGAGCAGTACTTC. Translation gives CASSFHETYEQYF.

The chain has TRBV5-4 and TRBJ2-1, with no clear D. In germline, CDR1 is SGHNT, CDR2 YYREEE (reference sequence). The CDR3 is 11 residues long. Trimming cost V 2 bases and J 8 bases, with 5 bases left between them. CDR3: CASSFVDEQFF. CDR3 DNA sequence: TGTGCCAGCAGCTTCGTCGATGAGCAGTTCTTC.

V and J are TRBV9 and TRBJ1-2; 7 nucleotides line up with TRBD1. The CDR3 has 15 residues. V gave up 4 bases and J gave up 1 base; unmatched junction bases: 7. Germline-derived CDR1 and CDR2 are SGDLS and YYNGEE. CDR3: CASSFRQGDNYGYTF. For the CDR3, the DNA is TGTGCCAGCAGCTTTAGACAGGGTGATAACTATGGCTACACCTTC.

This chain links TRBV5-1 with TRBJ2-7, with D perhaps TRBD1 (6 bases). This CDR3 region has 16 residues. Germline CDR1 and CDR2: SGHRS and YFSETQ. Trimming pared 0 bases from V and 5 bases from J, leaving 18 bases between. In DNA, the CDR3 is TGCGCCAGCAGCTTGGTCGGACAGTCGGCGTTTGACGAGCAGTACTTC. Translated, it gives CASSLVGQSAFDEQYF. The whole variable domain, filled in from reference TRBV5-1 and TRBJ2-7, reads KAGVTQTPRYLIKTRGQQVTLSCSPISGHRSVSWYQQTPGQGLQFLFEYFSETQRNKGNFPGRFSGRQFSNSRSEMNVSTLELGDSALYLCASSLVGQSAFDEQYFGPGTRLTVT.

This clone has only one observation. This chain uses TRBV11-1 with TRBJ2-7; a weak D match, TRBD1 (6 bases). Germline V gene data show CDR1 as SGHAT and CDR2 as FQDESV (reference sequence). Between the trimmed V and J ends, which lost 5 bases and 4 bases, there was a span of 21 bases. The CDR3 runs to 16 residues. The CDR3 here is CASSTRQEPFSYEQYF. In DNA form, the CDR3 reads TGTGCCAGCAGCACTAGACAGGAGCCCTTTTCTTACGAGCAGTACTTC.

CDR3 region: CASSLTGYGDEQYF. CDR3 DNA sequence: TGTGCCAGCAGCCTAACAGGGTACGGGGACGAGCAGTACTTC. The gene calls are TRBV7-9 and TRBJ2-7; TRBD1 might be the D (6 bases). The CDR3 runs 14 residues. Germline V gene lookup returns CDR1 SEHNR and CDR2 FQNEAQ (reference sequence). Trimming shortened V by 5 bases and J by 5 bases, and 16 bases separated the two germline ends.

The rearrangement uses TRBV9 and TRBJ2-5; TRBD2 agrees at 9 bases. The CDR3 runs 18 residues. Unmatched junction bases numbered 14, after V lost 3 bases and J lost 2 bases. The germline gives CDR1 SGDLS, CDR2 YYNGEE. The CDR3 DNA is TGTGCCAGCAGCGAGACGTCAGCGGGAGGAGTCAGACAAGAGACCCAGTACTTC. Encoded protein: CASSETSAGGVRQETQYF.

J is TRBJ2-3 and V is TRBV19, with D unresolved. V was cut by 3 bases and J by 3 bases, with 10 bases left in between. Germline assignment: CDR1 LNHDA and CDR2 SQIVND (reference sequence). CDR3 length equals 14 residues. The CDR3: CASSIDGRTDTQYF. The CDR3 DNA sequence: TGTGCCAGTAGTATTGATGGCAGAACAGATACGCAGTATTTT.

This clone was picked up one time. J is TRBJ1-6 and V is TRBV19; D remains unclear. The CDR3 runs 13 residues. V gave up 5 bases and J gave up 9 bases, with 11 bases separating them. Per germline, CDR1 LNHDA and CDR2 SQIVND (reference sequence). As DNA, the CDR3 is TGTGCCAGTAGTGTGGACTTCATTTCACCCCTCCACTTT. This translates into CASSVDFISPLHF.